These T cell receptor beta chains were read from a single sample in a study of identical twins. TCRdb independently ran MiXCR on the 5' RACE reads; one entry per CDR3 protein. In the table there are nearly 900,000 distinct CDR3 sequences, 9% to 15% of which are singletons. This sample also appeared in a second study, on yellow fever vaccine responses in identical twins.

Specimen: PBMCs. These receptors all come from a woman younger than 35 in good health. Each CDR3 is given without its conserved first and last residue. The size of a clone is reported for some rows only, either as once, few or many, or as a class for expanded clones.

v_call	clone_size	j_call	cdr3_aa
TRBV4-1	-	TRBJ2-3	ASSQGSFLDTDTQY
TRBV20-1	-	TRBJ1-1	SASPGGMNTEAF
TRBV27	many	TRBJ2-7	ASSLGQGPYEQY
TRBV5-1	-	TRBJ1-2	ASRGRGGYT
TRBV7-6	-	TRBJ2-3	ASSLRSLSGWVADTQY
TRBV5-1	many	TRBJ1-1	ASSFAGTEAF
TRBV12-3/TRBV12-4	-	TRBJ2-3	ASSPPTGGNTDTQY
TRBV10-3	once	TRBJ2-5	ASSGGGKYQETQY
TRBV6-1	few	TRBJ1-4	ASSEVEVSVLF
TRBV24-1	-	TRBJ2-3	ATSDPLGSSTDTQY
TRBV10-3	many	TRBJ2-3	AISEWASGGNADTQY
TRBV4-1	-	TRBJ2-7	ASGGRLGEQY
TRBV10-3	many	TRBJ2-4	AISWTSPGAKNIQY
TRBV20-1	few	TRBJ1-1	SAREVRSLWTEAF
TRBV6-2/TRBV6-3	few	TRBJ2-7	ASSYQLAGGKQY
TRBV25-1	many	TRBJ2-7	ASAKVVGRGVEGWEQY
TRBV2	-	TRBJ1-5	ASQAQAHQPQH
TRBV20-1	-	TRBJ1-2	SALQGKKDGYT
TRBV5-1	few	TRBJ1-4	ASRQATNEKLF
TRBV3-1	-	TRBJ2-1	ASSQDLDPGAGEQF
TRBV3-1	few	TRBJ2-5	ASSQSGTSGGETQY
TRBV12-3/TRBV12-4	-	TRBJ2-2	ASSATITNTGELF
TRBV20-1	-	TRBJ2-5	SAHSGQQY